This T cell receptor beta chain comes out of a study of blood T cell repertoires in COVID-19. The CDR3 is 14 residues long. Germline CDR1 reads LNHDA; CDR2 reads SQIVND (reference sequence). Between the trimmed V and J ends, which lost 5 bases and 1 base, there was a span of 11 bases. Original handling: Amplification of reference gene primers provided the estimated nucleated cell counts. Assay used: immunoSEQ multiplex PCR; TCRdb lists only in-frame clones, some missing. Clonal size and the V and J genes are those of that table, whereas D and trimming came from the DNA. The table has some 270,000 clones, 70% to 90% seen once. Followed over time, Seattle patients had been enrolled while infection was active.

The chain links TRBV19 to TRBJ1-1; D ambiguous. This sequence originates from a human donor with COVID-19, enrolled during active disease. The donor label of this sample is uncertain. What was sequenced was peripheral blood. CDR3 in amino acids: CASSVGLENTEAFF. CDR3 bases: TGTGCCAGTAGTGTGGGCTTGGAGAACACTGAAGCTTTCTTT. Full variable domain (missing parts from reference TRBV19 and TRBJ1-1): DGGITQSPKYLFRKEGQNVTLSCEQNLNHDAMYWYRQDPGQGLRLIYYSQIVNDFQKGDIAEGYSVSREKKESFPLTVTSAQKNPTAFYLCASSVGLENTEAFFGQGTRLTVV.